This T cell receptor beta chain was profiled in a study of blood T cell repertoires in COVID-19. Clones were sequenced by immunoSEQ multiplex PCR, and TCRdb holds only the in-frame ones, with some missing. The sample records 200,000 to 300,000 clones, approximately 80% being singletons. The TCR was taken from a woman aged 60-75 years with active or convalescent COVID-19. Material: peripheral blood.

The CDR3 is CASSYRRPRGNTEAFF. CDR3 nucleotide sequence: TGTGCCAGCAGTTACCGCCGTCCGCGGGGGAACACTGAAGCTTTCTTT. V and J are TRBV6-5 and TRBJ1-1; no clear D gene. CDR1 MNHEY and CDR2 SVGAGI come from the germline V gene. Trimming took off 2 bases at V and 1 base at J, with 14 bases between the two ends. This CDR3 contains 16 residues.